Described below is a single TCR beta chain sequence and its context. Sequencing was performed with immunoSEQ multiplex PCR; in TCRdb, only in-frame clones are kept and a portion is missing. This sample has approximately 200,000 clones, with around 82% found just once. Individuals drawn from 20 to 25 US areas were about 18 to 89 years old. Germline V gene lookup returns CDR1 MNHEY and CDR2 SVGAGI. The junction had 2 bases not matched to a gene; V was cut back by 2 bases and J by 0 bases. The CDR3 is 15 amino acids. This specimen comes from a study of blood T cell repertoires in COVID-19. Study-wide context: In each case, the material was cDNA or gDNA derived from T cells, B-cell-depleted T cells, or PBMCs.

The rearrangement uses TRBV6-5 and TRBJ2-7; 9 bases agree with TRBD1. Sample: PBMCs or T cells enriched from blood (not recorded which). The clonotype was recovered from a woman aged 40 to 50 with acute COVID-19. CDR3 coding DNA: TGTGCCAGCAGTTACGGGACAGGGATCTCCTACGAGCAGTACTTC. This sequence encodes CASSYGTGISYEQYF.